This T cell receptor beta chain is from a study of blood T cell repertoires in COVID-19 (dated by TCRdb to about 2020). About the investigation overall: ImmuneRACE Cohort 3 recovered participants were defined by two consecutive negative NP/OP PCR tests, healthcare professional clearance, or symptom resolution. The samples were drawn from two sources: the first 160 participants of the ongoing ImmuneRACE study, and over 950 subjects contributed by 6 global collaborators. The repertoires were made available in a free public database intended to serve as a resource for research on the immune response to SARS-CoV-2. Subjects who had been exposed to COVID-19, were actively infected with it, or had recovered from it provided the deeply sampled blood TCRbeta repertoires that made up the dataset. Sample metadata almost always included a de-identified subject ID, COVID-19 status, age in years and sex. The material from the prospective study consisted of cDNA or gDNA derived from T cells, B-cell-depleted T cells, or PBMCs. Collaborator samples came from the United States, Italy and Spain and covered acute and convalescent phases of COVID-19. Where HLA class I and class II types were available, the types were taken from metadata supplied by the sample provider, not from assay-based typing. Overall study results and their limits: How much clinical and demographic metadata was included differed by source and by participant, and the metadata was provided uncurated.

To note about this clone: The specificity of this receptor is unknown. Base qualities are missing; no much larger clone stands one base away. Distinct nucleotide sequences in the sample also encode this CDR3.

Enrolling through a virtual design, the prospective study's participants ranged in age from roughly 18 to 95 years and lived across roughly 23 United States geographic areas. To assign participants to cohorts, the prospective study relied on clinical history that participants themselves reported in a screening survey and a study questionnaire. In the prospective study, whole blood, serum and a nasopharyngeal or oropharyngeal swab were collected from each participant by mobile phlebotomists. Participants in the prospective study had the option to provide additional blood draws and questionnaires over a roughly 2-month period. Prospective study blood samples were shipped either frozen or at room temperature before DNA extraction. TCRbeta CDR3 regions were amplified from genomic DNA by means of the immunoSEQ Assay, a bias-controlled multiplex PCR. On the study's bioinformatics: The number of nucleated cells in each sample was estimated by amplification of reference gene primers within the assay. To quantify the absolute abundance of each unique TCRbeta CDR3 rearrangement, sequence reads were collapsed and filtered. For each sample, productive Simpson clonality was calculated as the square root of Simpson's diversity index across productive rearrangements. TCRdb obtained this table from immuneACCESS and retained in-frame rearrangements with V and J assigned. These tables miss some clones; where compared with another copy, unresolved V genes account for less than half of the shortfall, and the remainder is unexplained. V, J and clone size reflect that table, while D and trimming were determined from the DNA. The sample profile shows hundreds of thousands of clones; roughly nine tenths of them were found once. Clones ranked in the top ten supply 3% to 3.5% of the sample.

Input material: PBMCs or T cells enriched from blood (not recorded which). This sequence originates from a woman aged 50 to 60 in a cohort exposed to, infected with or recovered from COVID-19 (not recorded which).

The CDR3 in this case is CASSREDQPQHF. The base sequence is TGTGCCAGTAGTCGGGAAGATCAGCCCCAGCATTTT. The rearrangement joined TRBV19 to TRBJ1-5; the D gene lacks a confident call. CDR1 LNHDA and CDR2 SQIVND are derived from the germline V gene (reference sequence). CDR3 length: 12 amino acids, cysteine to phenylalanine. Only the CDR3 DNA stays, 36 bases, in frame from base 1. V was cut back by 5 bases and J by 5 bases, leaving a gap of 7 bases between them.